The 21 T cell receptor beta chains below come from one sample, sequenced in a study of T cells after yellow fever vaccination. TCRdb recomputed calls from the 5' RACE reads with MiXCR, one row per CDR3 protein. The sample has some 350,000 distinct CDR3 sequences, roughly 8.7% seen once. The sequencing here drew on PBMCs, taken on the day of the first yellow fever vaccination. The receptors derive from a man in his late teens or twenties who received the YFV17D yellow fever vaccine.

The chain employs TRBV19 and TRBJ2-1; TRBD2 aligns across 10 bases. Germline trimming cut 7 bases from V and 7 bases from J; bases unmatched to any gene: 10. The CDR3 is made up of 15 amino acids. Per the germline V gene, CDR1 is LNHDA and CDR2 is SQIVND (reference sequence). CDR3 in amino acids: CASKGLSGGVNEQFF. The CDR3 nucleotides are TGTGCCAGTAAGGGTCTGAGCGGGGGGGTTAATGAGCAGTTCTTC.

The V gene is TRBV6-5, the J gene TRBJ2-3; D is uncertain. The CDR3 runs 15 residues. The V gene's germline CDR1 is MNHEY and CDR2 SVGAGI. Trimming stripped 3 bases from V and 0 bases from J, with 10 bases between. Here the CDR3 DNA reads TGTGCCAGCAGTTATAGCTTCAGAAGCACAGATACGCAGTATTTT. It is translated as CASSYSFRSTDTQYF.

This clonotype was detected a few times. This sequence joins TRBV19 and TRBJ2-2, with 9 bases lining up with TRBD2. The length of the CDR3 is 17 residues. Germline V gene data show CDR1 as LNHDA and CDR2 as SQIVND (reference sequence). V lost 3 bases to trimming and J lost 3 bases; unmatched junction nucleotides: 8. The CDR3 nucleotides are TGTGCCAGTAGTATCCCTTTTGCGGGGGGGTACACCGGGGAGCTGTTTTTT. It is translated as CASSIPFAGGYTGELFF.

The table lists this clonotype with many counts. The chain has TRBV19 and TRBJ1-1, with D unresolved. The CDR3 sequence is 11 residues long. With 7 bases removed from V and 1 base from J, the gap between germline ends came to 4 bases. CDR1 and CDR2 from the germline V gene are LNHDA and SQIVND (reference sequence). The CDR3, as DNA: TGTGCCAGTAAGGAGAACACTGAAGCTTTCTTT. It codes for CASKENTEAFF.

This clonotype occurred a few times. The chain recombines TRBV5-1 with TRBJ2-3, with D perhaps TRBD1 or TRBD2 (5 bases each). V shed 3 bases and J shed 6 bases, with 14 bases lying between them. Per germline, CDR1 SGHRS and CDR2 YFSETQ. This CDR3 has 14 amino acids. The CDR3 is CASSWTGTEDTQYF. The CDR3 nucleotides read TGCGCCAGCAGCTGGACGGGGACCGAGGATACGCAGTATTTT.

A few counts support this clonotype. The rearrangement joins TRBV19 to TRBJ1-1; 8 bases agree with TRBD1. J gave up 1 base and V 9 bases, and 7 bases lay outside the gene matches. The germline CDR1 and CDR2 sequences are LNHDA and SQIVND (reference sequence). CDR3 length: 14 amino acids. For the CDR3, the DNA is TGTGCCAGAAACGGACAGGGTGCGAACACTGAAGCTTTCTTT. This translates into CARNGQGANTEAFF.

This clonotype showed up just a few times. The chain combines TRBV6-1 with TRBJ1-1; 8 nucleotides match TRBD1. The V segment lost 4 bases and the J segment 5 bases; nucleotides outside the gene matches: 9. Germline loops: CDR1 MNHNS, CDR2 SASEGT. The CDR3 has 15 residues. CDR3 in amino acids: CASSVNFHRGTEAFF. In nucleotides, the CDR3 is TGTGCCAGCAGTGTTAATTTCCACAGGGGGACTGAAGCTTTCTTT.

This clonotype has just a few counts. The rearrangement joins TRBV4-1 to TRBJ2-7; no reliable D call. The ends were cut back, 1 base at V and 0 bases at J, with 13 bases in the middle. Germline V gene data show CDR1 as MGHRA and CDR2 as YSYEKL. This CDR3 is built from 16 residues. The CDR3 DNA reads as TGCGCCAGCAGCCAAGTCTCTGCAGCCTCCTCCTACGAGCAGTACTTC. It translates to CASSQVSAASSYEQYF.

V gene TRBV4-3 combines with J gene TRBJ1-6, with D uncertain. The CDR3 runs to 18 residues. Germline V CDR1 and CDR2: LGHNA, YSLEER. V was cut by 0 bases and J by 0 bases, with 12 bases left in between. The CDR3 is CASSQEAGGSSYNSPLHF. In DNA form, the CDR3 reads TGCGCCAGCAGCCAAGAGGCAGGCGGCAGCTCCTATAATTCACCCCTCCACTTT.

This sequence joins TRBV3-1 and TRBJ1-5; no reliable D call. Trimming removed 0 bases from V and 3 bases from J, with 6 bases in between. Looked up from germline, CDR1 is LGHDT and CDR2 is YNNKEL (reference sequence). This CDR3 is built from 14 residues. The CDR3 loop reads CASSQDLINQPQHF. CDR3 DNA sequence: TGTGCCAGCAGCCAAGATCTAATCAATCAGCCCCAGCATTTT.

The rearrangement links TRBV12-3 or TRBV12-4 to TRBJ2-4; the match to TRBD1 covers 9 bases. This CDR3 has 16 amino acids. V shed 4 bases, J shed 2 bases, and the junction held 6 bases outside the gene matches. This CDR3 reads CASSSWTGATKNIQYF. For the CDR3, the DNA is TGTGCCAGCAGTTCATGGACAGGGGCCACCAAAAACATTCAGTACTTC.

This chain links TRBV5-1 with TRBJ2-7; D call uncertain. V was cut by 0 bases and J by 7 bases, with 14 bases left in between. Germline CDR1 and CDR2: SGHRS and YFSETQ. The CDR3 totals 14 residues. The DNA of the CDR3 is TGCGCCAGCAGCTTGGGTCCGGCCATTTGGGAGCAGTACGTC. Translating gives CASSLGPAIWEQYV.

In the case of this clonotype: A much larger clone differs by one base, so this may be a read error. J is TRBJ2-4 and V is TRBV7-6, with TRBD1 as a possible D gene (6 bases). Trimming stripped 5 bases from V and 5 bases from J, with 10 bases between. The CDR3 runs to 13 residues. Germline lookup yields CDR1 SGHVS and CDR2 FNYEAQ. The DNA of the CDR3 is TGTGCCAGCAGCACAGGGACGGAAAACATTCAGTACTTC. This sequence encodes CASSTGTENIQYF.

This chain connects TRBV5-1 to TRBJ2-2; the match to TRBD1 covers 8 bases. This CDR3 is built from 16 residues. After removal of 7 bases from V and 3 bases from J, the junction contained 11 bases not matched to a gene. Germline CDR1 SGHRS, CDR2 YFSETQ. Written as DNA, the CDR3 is TGCGCCAGCTCCCCGCTGGACAGGGCGGACACCGGGGAGCTGTTTTTT. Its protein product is CASSPLDRADTGELFF.

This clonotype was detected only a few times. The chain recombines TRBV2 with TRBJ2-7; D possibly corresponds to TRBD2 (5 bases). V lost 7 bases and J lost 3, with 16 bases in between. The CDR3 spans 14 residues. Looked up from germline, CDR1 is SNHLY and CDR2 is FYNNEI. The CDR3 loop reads CASKGGDLRYEQYF. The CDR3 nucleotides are TGTGCCAGCAAAGGAGGAGACCTGCGCTACGAGCAGTACTTC.

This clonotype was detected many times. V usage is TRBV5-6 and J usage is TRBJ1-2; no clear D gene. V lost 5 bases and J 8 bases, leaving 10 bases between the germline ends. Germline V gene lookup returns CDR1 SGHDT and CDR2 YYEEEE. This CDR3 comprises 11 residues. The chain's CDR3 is CASRQRTGYTF. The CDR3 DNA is TGTGCCAGCAGACAGCGCACCGGCTACACCTTC.

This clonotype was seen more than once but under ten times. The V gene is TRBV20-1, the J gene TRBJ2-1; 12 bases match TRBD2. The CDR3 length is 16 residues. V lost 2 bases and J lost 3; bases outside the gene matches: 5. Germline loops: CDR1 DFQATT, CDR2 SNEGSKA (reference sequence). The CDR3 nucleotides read TGCAGTGCTAGAAGCCTAGCGGGGGGGCTCTACAATGAGCAGTTCTTC. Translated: CSARSLAGGLYNEQFF.

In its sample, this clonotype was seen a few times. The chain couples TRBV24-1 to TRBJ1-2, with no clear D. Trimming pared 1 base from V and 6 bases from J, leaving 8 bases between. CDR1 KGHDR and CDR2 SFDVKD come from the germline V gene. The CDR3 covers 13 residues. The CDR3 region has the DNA TGTGCCACCAGTGATTTAACTAAGGATGGCTACACCTTC. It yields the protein CATSDLTKDGYTF.

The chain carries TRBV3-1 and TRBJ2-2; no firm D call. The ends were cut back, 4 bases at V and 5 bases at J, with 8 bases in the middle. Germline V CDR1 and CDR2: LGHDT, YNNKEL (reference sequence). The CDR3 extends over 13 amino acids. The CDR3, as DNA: TGTGCCAGCAGCCGCTATGGGACCGGGGAGCTGTTTTTT. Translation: CASSRYGTGELFF. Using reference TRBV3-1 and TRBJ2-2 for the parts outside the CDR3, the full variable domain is DTAVSQTPKYLVTQMGNDKSIKCEQNLGHDTMYWYKQDSKKFLKIMFSYNNKELIINETVPNRFSPKSPDKAHLNLHINSLELGDSAVYFCASSRYGTGELFFGEGSRLTVL.

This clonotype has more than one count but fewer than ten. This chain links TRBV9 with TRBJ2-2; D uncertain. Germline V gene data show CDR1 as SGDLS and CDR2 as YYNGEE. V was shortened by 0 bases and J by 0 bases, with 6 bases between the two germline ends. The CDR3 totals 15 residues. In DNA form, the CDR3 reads TGTGCCAGCAGCGTAGGCATATCGAACACCGGGGAGCTGTTTTTT. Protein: CASSVGISNTGELFF.

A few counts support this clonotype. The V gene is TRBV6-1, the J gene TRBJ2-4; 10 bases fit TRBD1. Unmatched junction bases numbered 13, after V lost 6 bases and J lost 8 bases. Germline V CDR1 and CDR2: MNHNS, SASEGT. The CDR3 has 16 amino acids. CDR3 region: CASRRDRGSEKDIQYF. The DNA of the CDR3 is TGTGCCAGCAGACGGGACAGGGGTTCAGAAAAAGACATTCAGTACTTC.